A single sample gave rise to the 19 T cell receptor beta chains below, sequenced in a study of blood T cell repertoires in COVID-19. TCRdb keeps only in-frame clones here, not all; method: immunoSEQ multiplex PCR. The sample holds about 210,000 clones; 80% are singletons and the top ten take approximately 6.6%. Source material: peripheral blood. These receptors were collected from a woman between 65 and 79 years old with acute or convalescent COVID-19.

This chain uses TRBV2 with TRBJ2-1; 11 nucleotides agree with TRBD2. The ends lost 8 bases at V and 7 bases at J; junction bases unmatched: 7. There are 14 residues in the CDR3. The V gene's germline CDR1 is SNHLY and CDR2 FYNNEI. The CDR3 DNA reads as TGTGCCAGCGGTGGGACTAGCGGTACTAATGAGCAGTTCTTC. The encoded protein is CASGGTSGTNEQFF.

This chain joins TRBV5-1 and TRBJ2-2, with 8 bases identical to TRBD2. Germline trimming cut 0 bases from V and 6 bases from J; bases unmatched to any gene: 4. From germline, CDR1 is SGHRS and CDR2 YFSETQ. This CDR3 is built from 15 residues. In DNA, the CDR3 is TGCGCCAGCAGCTTGGACGGGGGGGCCCCCGGGGAGCTGTTTTTT. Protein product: CASSLDGGAPGELFF.

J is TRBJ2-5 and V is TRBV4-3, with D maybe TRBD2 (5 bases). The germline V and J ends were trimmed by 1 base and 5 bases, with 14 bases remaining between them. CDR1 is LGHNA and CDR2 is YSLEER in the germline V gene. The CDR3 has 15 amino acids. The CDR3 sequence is CASSQGVLDGETQYF. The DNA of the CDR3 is TGCGCCAGCAGCCAAGGAGTACTAGACGGGGAGACCCAGTACTTC.

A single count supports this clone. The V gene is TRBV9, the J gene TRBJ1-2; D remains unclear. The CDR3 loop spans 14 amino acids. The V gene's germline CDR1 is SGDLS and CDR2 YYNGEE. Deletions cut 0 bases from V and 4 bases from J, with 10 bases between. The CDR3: CASSVEPGGYGYTF. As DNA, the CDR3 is TGTGCCAGCAGCGTAGAGCCGGGAGGCTATGGCTACACCTTC.

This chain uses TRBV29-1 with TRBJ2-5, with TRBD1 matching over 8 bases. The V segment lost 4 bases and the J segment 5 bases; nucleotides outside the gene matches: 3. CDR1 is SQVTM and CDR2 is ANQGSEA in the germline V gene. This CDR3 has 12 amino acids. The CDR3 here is CSVGGQGETQYF. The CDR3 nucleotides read TGCAGCGTTGGTGGACAGGGCGAGACCCAGTACTTC.

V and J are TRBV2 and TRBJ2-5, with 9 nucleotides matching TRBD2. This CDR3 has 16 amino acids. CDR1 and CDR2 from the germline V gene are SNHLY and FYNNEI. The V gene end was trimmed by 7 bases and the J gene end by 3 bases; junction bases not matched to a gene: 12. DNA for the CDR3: TGTGCCAGCATCAGGGGAGCGGGGGGAGGAAAAGAGACCCAGTACTTC. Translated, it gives CASIRGAGGGKETQYF.

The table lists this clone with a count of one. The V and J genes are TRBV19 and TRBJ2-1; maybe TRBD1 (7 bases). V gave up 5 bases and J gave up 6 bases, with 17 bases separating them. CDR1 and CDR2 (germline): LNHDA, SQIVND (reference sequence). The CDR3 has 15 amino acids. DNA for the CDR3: TGTGCCAGTAGTTTATGGCAGGGGGGATCCAATGAGCAGTTCTTC. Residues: CASSLWQGGSNEQFF.

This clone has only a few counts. CDR3 protein: CASSHGTFPTDTQYF. CDR3 DNA sequence: TGTGCCAGCAGCCACGGGACTTTCCCCACAGATACGCAGTATTTT. The J gene is TRBJ2-3, the V gene TRBV7-2, with TRBD2 as a possible D gene (6 bases). The germline V gene encodes CDR1 SGHTA and CDR2 FQGNSA. The ends were cut back, 5 bases at V and 2 bases at J, with 14 bases in the middle. This CDR3 is built from 15 residues.

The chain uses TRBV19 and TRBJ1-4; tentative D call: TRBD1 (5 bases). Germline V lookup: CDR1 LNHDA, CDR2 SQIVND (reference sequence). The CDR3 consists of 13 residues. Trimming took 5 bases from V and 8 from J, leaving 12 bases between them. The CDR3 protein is CASSPGGSEKLFF. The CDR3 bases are TGTGCCAGTAGTCCCGGGGGGAGCGAAAAACTGTTTTTT.

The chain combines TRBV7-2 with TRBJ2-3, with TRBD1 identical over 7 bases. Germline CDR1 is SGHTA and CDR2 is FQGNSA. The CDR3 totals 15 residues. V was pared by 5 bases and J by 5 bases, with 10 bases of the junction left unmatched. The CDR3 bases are TGTGCCAGCAGCGCCAGGGACAGCGGAGGAGATACGCAGTATTTT. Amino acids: CASSARDSGGDTQYF.

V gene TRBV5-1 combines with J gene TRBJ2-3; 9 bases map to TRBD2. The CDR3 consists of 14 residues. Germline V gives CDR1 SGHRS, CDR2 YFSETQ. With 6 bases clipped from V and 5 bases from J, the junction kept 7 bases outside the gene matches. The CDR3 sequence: CASTPSGIVDTQYF. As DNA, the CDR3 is TGCGCCAGCACCCCTAGCGGGATCGTAGATACGCAGTATTTT.

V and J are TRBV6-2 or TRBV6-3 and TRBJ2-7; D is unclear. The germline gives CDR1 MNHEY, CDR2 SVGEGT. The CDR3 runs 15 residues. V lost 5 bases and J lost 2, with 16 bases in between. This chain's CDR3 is CASSLASHITYEQYF. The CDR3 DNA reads TGTGCCAGCAGTCTCGCGTCGCATATAACCTACGAGCAGTACTTC.

The CDR3 nucleotides read TGTGCCAGCAGCTACACTGGAGTATTGGAGCAGTTCTTC. Encoded protein: CASSYTGVLEQFF. The V call is TRBV3-1 (or the pseudogene TRBV3-2), the J call TRBJ2-1; the D is unclear. The CDR3 contains 13 residues. Germline V lookup: CDR1 LGHDT, CDR2 YNNKEL (reference sequence). V gave up 5 bases and J gave up 10 bases, with 15 bases separating them.

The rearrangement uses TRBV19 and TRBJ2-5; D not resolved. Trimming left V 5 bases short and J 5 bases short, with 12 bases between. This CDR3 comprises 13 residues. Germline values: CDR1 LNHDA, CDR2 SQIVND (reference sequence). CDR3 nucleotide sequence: TGTGCCAGTAGTCGGGTCTTGAGGGAGACCCAGTACTTC. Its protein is CASSRVLRETQYF.

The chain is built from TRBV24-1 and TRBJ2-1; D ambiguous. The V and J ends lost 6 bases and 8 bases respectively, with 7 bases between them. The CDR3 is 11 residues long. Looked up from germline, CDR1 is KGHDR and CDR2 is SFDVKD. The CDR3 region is CATSRVDEQFF. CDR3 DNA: TGTGCCACCAGTCGGGTGGATGAGCAGTTCTTC.

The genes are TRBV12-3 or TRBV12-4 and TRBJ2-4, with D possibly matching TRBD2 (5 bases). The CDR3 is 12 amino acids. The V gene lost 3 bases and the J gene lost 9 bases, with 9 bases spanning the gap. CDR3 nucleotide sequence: TGTGCCAGCAGTTTCAGCCGGGGCATTCAGTACTTC. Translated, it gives CASSFSRGIQYF.

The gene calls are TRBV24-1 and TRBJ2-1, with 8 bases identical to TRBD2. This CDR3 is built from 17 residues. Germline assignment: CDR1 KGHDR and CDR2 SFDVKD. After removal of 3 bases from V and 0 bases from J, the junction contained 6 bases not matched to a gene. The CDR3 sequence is CATSDPGLAVSYNEQFF. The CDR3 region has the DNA TGTGCCACCAGTGATCCCGGACTAGCTGTCTCCTACAATGAGCAGTTCTTC.

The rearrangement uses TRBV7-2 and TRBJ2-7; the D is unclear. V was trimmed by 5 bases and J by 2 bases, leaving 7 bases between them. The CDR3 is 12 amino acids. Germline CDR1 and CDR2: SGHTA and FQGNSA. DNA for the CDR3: TGTGCCAGCAGCCCCGTCCCCTACGAGCAGTACTTC. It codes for CASSPVPYEQYF.

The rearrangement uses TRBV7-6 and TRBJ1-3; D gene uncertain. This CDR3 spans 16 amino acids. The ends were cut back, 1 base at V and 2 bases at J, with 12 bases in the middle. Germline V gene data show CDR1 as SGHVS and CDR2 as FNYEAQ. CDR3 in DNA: TGTGCCAGCAGCTTAGGGGCTACTGCTACTGGAAACACCATATATTTT. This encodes CASSLGATATGNTIYF. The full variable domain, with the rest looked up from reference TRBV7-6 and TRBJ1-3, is GAGVSQSPRYKVTKRGQDVALRCDPISGHVSLYWYRQALGQGPEFLTYFNYEAQQDKSGLPNDRFSAERPEGSISTLTIQRTEQRDSAMYRCASSLGATATGNTIYFGEGSWLTVV.